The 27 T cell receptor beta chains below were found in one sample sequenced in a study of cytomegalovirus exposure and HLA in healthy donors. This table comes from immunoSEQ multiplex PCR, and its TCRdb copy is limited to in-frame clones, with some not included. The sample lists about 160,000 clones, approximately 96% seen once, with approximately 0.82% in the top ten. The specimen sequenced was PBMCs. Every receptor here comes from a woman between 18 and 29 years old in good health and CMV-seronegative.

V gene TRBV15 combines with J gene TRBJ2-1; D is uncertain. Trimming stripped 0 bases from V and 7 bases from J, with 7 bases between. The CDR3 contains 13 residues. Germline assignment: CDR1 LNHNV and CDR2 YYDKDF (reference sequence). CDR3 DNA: TGTGCCACCAGCAGAGATCCCGGGAATGAGCAGTTCTTC. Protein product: CATSRDPGNEQFF.

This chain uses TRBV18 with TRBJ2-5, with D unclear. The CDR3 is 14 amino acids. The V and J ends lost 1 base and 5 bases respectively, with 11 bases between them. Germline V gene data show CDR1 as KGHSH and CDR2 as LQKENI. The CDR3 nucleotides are TGTGCCAGCTCACCACTGGCTAGTCAGGAGACCCAGTACTTC. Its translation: CASSPLASQETQYF.

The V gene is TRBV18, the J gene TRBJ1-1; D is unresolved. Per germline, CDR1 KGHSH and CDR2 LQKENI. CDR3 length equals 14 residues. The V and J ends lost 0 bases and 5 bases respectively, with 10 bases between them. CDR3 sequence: CASSPPTRVTEAFF. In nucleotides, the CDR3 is TGTGCCAGCTCACCACCGACCCGGGTAACTGAAGCTTTCTTT.

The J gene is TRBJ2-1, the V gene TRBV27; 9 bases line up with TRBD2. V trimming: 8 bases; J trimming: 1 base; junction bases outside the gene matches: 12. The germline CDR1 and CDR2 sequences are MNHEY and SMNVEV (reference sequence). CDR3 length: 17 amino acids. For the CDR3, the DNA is TGTGCCAGCTCTTTTAGTAGCGGGGGAGATTCCTACAATGAGCAGTTCTTC. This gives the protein CASSFSSGGDSYNEQFF.

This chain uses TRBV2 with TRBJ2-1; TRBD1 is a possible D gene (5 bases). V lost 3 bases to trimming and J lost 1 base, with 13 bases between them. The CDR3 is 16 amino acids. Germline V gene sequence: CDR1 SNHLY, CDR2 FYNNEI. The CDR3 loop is CASSEGPPISYNEQFF. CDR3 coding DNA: TGTGCCAGCAGTGAGGGGCCCCCTATTTCCTACAATGAGCAGTTCTTC. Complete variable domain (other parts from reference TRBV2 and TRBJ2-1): EPEVTQTPSHQVTQMGQEVILRCVPISNHLYFYWYRQILGQKVEFLVSFYNNEISEKSEIFDDQFSVERPDGSNFTLKIRSTKLEDSAMYFCASSEGPPISYNEQFFGPGTRLTVL.

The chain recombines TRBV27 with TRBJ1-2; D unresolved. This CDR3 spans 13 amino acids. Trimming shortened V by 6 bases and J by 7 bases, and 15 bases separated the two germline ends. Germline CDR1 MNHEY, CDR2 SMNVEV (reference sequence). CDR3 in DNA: TGTGCCAGCAGCATGAACCGCGGGATTGGCTACACCTTC. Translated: CASSMNRGIGYTF.

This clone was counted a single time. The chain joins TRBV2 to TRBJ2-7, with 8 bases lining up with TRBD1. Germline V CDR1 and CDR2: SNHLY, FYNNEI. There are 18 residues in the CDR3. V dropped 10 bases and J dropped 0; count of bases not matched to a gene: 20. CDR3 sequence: CAILSSTRDRFDSYEQYF. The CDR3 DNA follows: TGTGCCATCCTTTCATCGACCCGGGACAGGTTTGACTCCTACGAGCAGTACTTC.

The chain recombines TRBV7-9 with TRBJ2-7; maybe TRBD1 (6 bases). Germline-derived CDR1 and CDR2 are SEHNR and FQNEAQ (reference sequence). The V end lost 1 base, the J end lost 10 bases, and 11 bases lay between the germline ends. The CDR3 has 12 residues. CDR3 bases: TGTGCCAGCAGCTTAGGGACAGAGCAACAGTACTTC. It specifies CASSLGTEQQYF.

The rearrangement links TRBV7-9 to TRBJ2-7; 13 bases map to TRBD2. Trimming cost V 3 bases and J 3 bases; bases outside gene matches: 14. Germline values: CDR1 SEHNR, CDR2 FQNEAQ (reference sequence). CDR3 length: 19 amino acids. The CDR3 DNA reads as TGTGCCAGCAGCTTTTGGAGAGGCGGACTAGCGGGGGCCTACTACGAGCAGTACTTC. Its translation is CASSFWRGGLAGAYYEQYF.

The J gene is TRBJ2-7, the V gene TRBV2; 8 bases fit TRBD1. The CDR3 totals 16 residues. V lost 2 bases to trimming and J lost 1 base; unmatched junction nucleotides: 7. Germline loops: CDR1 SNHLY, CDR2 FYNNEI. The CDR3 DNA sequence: TGTGCCAGCAGTGAATCGGGGACAGGTGTATCCTACGAGCAGTACTTC. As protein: CASSESGTGVSYEQYF.

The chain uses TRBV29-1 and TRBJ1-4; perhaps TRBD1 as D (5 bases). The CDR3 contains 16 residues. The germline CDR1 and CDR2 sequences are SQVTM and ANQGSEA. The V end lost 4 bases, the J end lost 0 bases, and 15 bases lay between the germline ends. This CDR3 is CSVVQPQDATNEKLFF. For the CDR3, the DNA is TGCAGCGTTGTTCAACCACAGGACGCAACTAATGAAAAACTGTTTTTT.

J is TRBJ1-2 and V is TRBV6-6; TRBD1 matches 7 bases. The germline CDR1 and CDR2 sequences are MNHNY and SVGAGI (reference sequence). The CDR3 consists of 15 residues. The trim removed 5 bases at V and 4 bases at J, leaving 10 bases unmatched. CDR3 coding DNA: TGTGCCAGCAGTGAGGCTGACAGGGTCTCCTATGGCTACACCTTC. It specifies CASSEADRVSYGYTF.

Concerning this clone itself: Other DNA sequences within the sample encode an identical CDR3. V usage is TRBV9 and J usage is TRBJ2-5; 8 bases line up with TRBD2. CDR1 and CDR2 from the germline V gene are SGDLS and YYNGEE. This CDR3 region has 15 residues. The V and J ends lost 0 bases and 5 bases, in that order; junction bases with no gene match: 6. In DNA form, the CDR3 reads TGTGCCAGCAGCGTAGGGTCGGGGGGGCGGGAGACCCAGTACTTC. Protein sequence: CASSVGSGGRETQYF. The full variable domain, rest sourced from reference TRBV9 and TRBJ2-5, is DSGVTQTPKHLITATGQRVTLRCSPRSGDLSVYWYQQSLDQGLQFLIQYYNGEERAKGNILERFSAQQFPDLHSELNLSSLELGDSALYFCASSVGSGGRETQYFGPGTRLLVL.

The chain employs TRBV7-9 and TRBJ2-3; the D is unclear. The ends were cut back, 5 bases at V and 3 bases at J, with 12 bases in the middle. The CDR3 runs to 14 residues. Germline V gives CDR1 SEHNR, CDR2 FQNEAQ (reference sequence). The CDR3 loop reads CASSPAVGTDTQYF. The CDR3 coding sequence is TGTGCCAGCAGCCCGGCGGTTGGGACAGATACGCAGTATTTT.

DNA for the CDR3: TGTGCCACCAGCGGTGGGACAGCTAGTAATGAAAAACTGTTTTTT. Its translation: CATSGGTASNEKLFF. The chain combines TRBV15 with TRBJ1-4; 7 bases agree with TRBD1. CDR3 length equals 15 residues. Losses at the gene ends were 5 bases for V and 4 bases for J; bases not matched to a gene: 7. In germline, CDR1 is LNHNV, CDR2 YYDKDF (reference sequence).

The CDR3 is CASSLVRQTRETQYF. CDR3 nucleotide sequence: TGTGCCAGCAGCTTAGTTCGGCAGACCAGGGAGACCCAGTACTTC. The chain employs TRBV7-9 and TRBJ2-5; no clear D. V was trimmed by 1 base and J by 5 bases, leaving 14 bases between them. This CDR3 spans 15 amino acids. Per the germline V gene, CDR1 is SEHNR and CDR2 is FQNEAQ (reference sequence).

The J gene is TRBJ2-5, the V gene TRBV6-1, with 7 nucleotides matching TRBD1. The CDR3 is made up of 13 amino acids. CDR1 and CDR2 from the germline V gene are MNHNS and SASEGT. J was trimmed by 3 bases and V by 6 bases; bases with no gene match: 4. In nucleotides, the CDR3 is TGTGCCAGCAGAGGAACAGGGGAAGAGACCCAGTACTTC. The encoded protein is CASRGTGEETQYF.

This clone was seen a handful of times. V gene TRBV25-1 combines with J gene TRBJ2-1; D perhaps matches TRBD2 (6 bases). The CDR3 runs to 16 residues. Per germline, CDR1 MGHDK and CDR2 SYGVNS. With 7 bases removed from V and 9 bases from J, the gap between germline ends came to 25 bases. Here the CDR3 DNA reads TGTGCCAGCACCGGTAATCGGGGAGGTCCTTTCAGTGAGCAGTTCTTC. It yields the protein CASTGNRGGPFSEQFF. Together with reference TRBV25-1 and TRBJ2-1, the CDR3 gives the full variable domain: EADIYQTPRYLVIGTGKKITLECSQTMGHDKMYWYQQDPGMELHLIHYSYGVNSTEKGDLSSESTVSRIRTEHFPLTLESARPSHTSQYLCASTGNRGGPFSEQFFGPGTRLTVL.

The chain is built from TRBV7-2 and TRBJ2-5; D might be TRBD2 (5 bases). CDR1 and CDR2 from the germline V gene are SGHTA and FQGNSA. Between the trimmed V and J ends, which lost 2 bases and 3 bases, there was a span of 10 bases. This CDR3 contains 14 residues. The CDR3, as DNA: TGTGCCAGCAGCTTAACGGGATACGAAGAGACCCAGTACTTC. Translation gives CASSLTGYEETQYF.

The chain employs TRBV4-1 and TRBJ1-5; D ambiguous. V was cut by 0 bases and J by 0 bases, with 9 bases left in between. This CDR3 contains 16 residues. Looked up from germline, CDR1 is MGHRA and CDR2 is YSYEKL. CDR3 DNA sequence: TGCGCCAGCAGCCAAGAAACAGTCCCTAGCAATCAGCCCCAGCATTTT. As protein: CASSQETVPSNQPQHF.

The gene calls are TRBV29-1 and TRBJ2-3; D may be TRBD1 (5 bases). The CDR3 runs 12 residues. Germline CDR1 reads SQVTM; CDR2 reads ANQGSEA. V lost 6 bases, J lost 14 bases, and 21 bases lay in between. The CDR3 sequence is CSVDPAGHRRYF. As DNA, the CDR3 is TGCAGCGTGGATCCGGCTGGACACCGTCGGTATTTT.

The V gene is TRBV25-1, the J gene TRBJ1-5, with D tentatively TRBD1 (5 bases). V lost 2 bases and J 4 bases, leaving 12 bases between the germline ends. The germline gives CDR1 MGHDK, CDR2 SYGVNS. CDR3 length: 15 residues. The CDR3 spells CASSEGGTFNQPQHF. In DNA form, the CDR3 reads TGTGCCAGCAGTGAAGGGGGGACTTTTAATCAGCCCCAGCATTTT.

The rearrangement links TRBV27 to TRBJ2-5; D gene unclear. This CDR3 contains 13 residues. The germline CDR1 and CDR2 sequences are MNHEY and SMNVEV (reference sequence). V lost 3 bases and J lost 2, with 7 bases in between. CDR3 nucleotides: TGTGCCAGCAGTTTGACAAAACAAGAGACCCAGTACTTC. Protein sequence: CASSLTKQETQYF.

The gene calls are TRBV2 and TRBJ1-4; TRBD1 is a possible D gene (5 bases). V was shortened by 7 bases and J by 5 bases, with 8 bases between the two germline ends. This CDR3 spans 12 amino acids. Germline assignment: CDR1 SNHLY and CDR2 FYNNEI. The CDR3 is CASTGGNEKLFF. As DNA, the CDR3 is TGTGCCAGCACCGGGGGAAATGAAAAACTGTTTTTT.

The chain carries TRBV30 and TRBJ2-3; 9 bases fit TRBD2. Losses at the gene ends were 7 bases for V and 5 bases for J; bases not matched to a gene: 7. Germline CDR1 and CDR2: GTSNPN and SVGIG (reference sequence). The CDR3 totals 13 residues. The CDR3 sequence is CAYTGLALDTQYF. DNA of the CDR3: TGTGCCTACACGGGACTAGCACTAGATACGCAGTATTTT.

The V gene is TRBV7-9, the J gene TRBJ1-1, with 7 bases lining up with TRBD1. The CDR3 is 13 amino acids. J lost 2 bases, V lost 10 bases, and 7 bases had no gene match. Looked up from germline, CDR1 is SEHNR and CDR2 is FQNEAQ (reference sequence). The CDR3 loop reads CATEQGSNTEAFF. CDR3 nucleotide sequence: TGTGCCACAGAACAGGGGTCTAACACTGAAGCTTTCTTT.

The CDR3 region has the DNA TGTGCCAGTACCCCTCGGGGGAGGGCTGAAGCTTTCTTT. Translated: CASTPRGRAEAFF. This rearrangement joins TRBV19 to TRBJ1-1; D is possibly TRBD1 (5 bases). The germline gives CDR1 LNHDA, CDR2 SQIVND (reference sequence). This CDR3 comprises 13 residues. V shed 7 bases and J shed 6 bases, with 15 bases lying between them.